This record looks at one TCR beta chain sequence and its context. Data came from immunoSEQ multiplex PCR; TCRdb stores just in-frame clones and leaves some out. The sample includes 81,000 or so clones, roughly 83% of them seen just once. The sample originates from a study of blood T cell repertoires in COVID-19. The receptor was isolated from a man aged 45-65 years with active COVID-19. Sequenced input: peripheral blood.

CDR3 sequence reads: CASRGGTGTNYGYTF. In nucleotides, the CDR3 is TGTGCCAGCAGGGGCGGGACAGGCACCAACTATGGCTACACCTTC. The V and J genes are TRBV28 and TRBJ1-2, with 8 bases identical to TRBD1. The CDR3 runs 15 residues. J lost 2 bases, V lost 6 bases, and 8 bases had no gene match. CDR1 is MDHEN and CDR2 is SYDVKM in the germline V gene.